The clone carrying this T cell receptor beta chain was counted a few times. The target antigen is unknown. One entry per CDR3 protein, called by TCRdb with MiXCR from the RT-PCR reads. The table has a few thousand distinct CDR3 sequences, 73% seen once. This sample stems from a study of yellow fever vaccine responses in identical twins. In germline, CDR1 is SEHNR, CDR2 FQNEAQ (reference sequence). V lost 5 bases, J lost 5 bases, and 8 bases stayed unmatched. The CDR3 totals 15 residues. Regarding the study as a whole: Twins' vaccine T cell response reportedly gave the appearance of partial convergence and partial personalization.

The sample in question was T cells from blood (PBMCs), unsorted or a sorted subset (not recorded which), obtained before or after yellow fever vaccination (not recorded which). The clonotype originates from a woman between 18 and 29 years old who received the yellow fever vaccine. The rearrangement links TRBV7-9 to TRBJ2-1, with 8 positions matching TRBD1. CDR3 residues: CASSVTGVLDNEQFF. CDR3 nucleotide sequence: TGTGCCAGCAGCGTGACAGGGGTATTGGACAATGAGCAGTTCTTC. Combining the CDR3 with reference TRBV7-9 and TRBJ2-1 gives the whole variable domain DTGVSQNPRHKITKRGQNVTFRCDPISEHNRLYWYRQTLGQGPEFLTYFQNEAQLEKSRLLSDRFSAERPKGSFSTLEIQRTEQGDSAMYLCASSVTGVLDNEQFFGPGTRLTVL.